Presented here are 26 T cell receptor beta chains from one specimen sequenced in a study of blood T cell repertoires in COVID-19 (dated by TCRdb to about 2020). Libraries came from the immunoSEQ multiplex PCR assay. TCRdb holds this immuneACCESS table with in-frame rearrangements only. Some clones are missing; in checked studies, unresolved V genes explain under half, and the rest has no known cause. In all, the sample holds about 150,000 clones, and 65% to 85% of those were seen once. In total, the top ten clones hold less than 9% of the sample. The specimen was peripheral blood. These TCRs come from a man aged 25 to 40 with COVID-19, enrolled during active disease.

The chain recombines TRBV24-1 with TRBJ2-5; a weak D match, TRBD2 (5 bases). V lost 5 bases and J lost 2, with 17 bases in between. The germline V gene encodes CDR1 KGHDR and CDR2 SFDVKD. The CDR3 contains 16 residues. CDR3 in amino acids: CATSGIASAFQETQYF. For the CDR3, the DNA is TGTGCCACCAGTGGGATAGCGTCGGCCTTTCAAGAGACCCAGTACTTC.

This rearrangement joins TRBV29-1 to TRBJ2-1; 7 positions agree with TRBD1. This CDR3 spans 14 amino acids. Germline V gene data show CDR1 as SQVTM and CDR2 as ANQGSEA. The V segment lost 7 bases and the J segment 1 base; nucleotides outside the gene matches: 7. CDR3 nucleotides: TGCAGCGGGGGACAGCAGACGTCCTACAATGAGCAGTTCTTC. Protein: CSGGQQTSYNEQFF.

This chain's CDR3 is CASSQPGLAVYNEQFF. The DNA of the CDR3 is TGTGCCAGCAGCCAGCCGGGACTAGCGGTATACAATGAGCAGTTCTTC. The J gene is TRBJ2-1, the V gene TRBV7-2; TRBD2 matches 11 bases. The CDR3 totals 16 residues. J was trimmed by 4 bases and V by 5 bases; bases with no gene match: 7. CDR1 and CDR2 from the germline V gene are SGHTA and FQGNSA.

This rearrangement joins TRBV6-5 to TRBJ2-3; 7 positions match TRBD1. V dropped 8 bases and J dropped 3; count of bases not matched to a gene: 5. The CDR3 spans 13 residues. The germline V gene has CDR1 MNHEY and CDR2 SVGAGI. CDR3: CASYRGLTDTQYF. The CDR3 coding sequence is TGTGCCAGCTACAGGGGATTGACAGATACGCAGTATTTT.

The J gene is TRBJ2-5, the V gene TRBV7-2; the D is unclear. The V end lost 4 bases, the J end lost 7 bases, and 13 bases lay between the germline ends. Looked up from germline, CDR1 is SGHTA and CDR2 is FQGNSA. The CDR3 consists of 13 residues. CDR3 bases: TGTGCCAGCAGCTCAGACAAGATCGGGACCCAGTACTTC. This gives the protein CASSSDKIGTQYF.

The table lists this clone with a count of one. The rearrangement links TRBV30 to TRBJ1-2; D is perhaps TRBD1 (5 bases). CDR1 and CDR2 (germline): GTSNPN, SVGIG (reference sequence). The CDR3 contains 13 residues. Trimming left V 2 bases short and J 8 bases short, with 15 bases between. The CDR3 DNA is TGTGCCTGGAGTTTCGGGGGAGGGAACGGCTACACCTTC. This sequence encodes CAWSFGGGNGYTF.

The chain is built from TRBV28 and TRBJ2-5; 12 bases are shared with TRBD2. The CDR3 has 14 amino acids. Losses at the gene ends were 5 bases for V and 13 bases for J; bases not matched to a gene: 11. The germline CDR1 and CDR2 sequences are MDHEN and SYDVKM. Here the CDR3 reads CASSGTSLAGGLYF. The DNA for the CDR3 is TGTGCCAGCAGTGGGACAAGTCTAGCGGGAGGGTTGTACTTC.

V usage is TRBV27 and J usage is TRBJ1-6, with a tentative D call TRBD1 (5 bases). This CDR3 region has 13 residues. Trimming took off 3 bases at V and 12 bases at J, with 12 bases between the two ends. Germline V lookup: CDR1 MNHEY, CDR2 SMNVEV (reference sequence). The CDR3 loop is CASSLGGLRPLHF. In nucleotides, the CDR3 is TGTGCCAGCAGTTTGGGGGGATTGAGACCCCTCCACTTT.

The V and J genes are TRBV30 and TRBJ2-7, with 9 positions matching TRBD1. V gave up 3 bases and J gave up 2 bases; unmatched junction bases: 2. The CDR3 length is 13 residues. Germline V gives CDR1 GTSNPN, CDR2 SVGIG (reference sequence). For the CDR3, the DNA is TGTGCCTGGAGCCGGGACAGGGCCTACGAGCAGTACTTC. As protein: CAWSRDRAYEQYF. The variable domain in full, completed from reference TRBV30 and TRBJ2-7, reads SQTIHQWPATLVQPVGSPLSLECTVEGTSNPNLYWYRQAAGRGLQLLFYSVGIGQISSEVPQNLSASRPQDRQFILSSKKLLLSDSGFYLCAWSRDRAYEQYFGPGTRLTVT.

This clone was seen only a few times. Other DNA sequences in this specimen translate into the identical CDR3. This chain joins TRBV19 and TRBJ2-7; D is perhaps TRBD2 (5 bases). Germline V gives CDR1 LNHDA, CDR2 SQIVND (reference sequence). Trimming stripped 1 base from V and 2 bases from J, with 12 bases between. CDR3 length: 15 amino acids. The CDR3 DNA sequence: TGTGCCAGTAGTATAGCTCCGGGATCCACCTACGAGCAGTACTTC. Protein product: CASSIAPGSTYEQYF.

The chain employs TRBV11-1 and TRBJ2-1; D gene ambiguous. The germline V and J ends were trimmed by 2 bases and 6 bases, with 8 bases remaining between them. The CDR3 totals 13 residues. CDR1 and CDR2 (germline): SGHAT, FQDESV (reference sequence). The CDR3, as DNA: TGTGCCAGCAGCTTACAGGTCGGCAATGAGCAGTTCTTC. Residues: CASSLQVGNEQFF.

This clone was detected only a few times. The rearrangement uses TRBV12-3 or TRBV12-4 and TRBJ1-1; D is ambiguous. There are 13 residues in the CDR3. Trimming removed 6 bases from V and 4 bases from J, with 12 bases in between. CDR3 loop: CASRPHPGTEAFF. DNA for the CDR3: TGTGCCAGCAGGCCACATCCAGGCACTGAAGCTTTCTTT.

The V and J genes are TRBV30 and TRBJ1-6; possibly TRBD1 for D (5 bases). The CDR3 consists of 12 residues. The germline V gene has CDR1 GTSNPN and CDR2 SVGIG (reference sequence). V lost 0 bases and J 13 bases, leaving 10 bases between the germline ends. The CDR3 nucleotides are TGTGCCTGGAGTGTAACGGGGGGTCCCCTCCACTTT. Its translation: CAWSVTGGPLHF.

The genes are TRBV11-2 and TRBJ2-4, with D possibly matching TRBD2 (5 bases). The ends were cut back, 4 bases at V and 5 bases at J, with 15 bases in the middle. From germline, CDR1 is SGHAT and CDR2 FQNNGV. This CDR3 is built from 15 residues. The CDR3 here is CASSSLLLEENIQYF. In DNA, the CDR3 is TGTGCCAGCAGCTCCCTGCTCTTGGAGGAAAACATTCAGTACTTC. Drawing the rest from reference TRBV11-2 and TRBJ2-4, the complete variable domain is EAGVAQSPRYKIIEKRQSVAFWCNPISGHATLYWYQQILGQGPKLLIQFQNNGVVDDSQLPKDRFSAERLKGVDSTLKIQPAKLEDSAVYLCASSSLLLEENIQYFGAGTRLSVL.

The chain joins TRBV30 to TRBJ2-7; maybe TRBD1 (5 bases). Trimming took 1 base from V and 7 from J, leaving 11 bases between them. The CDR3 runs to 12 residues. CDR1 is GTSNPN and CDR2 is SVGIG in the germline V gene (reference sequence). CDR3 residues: CAWSAGQGEQYF. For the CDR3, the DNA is TGTGCCTGGAGTGCAGGGCAGGGAGAGCAGTACTTC.

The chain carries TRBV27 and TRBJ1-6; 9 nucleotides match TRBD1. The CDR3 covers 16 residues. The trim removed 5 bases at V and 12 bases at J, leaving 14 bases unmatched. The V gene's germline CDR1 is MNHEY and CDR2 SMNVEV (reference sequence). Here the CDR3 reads CASSRVGTGPKEPLHF. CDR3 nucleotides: TGTGCCAGCAGTCGCGTCGGGACAGGGCCTAAGGAACCCCTCCACTTT.

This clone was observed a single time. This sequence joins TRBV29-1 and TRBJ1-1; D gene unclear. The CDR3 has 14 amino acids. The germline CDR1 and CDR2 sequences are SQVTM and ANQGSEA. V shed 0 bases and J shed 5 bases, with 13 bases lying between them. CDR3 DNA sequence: TGCAGCGTTGAAGATCCTTATGCGGGGACTGAAGCTTTCTTT. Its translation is CSVEDPYAGTEAFF.

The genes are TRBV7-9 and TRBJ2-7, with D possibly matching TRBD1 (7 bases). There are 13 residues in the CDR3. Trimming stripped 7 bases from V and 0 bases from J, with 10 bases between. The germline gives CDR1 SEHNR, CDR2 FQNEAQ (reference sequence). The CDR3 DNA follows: TGTGCCAGCACGCGGGACAGCTCCTACGAGCAGTACTTC. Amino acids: CASTRDSSYEQYF.

The CDR3 spells CASSPTSNQETQYF. DNA for the CDR3: TGTGCCAGCTCGCCCACTAGCAACCAAGAGACCCAGTACTTC. The chain couples TRBV18 to TRBJ2-5, with a tentative D call TRBD2 (6 bases). This CDR3 region has 14 residues. V was clipped by 6 bases and J by 0 bases, with 11 bases between them. CDR1 KGHSH and CDR2 LQKENI come from the germline V gene.

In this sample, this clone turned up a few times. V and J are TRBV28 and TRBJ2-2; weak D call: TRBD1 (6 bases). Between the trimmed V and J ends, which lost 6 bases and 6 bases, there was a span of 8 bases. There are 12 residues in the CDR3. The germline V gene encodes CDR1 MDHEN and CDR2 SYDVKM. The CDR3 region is CASRGAPGELFF. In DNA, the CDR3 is TGTGCCAGCAGGGGGGCGCCCGGGGAGCTGTTTTTT.

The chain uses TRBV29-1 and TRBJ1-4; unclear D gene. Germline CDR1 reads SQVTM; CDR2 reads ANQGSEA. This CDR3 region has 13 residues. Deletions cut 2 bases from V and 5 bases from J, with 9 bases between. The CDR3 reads CSVEFGGNEKLFF. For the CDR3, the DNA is TGCAGCGTTGAATTCGGAGGGAATGAAAAACTGTTTTTT.

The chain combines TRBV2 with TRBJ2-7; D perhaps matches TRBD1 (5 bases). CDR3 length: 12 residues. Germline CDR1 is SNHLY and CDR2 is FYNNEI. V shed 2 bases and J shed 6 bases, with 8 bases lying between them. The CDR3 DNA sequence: TGTGCCAGCAGTGAATGGGGCGGCGAGCAGTACTTC. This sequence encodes CASSEWGGEQYF.

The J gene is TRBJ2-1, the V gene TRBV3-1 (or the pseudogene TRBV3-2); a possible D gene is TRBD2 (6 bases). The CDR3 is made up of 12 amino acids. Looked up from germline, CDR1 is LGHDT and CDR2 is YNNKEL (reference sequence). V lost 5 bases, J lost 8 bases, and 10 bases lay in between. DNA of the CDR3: TGTGCCAGCAGCGGGGGGAACCATGAGCAGTTCTTC. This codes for CASSGGNHEQFF.

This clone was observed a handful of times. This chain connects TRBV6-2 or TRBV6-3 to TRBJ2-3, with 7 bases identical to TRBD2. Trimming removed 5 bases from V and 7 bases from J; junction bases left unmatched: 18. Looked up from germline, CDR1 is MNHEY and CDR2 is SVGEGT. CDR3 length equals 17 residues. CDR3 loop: CASSQLGGGRGSYTQYF. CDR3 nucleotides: TGTGCCAGCAGTCAACTCGGGGGAGGGCGGGGATCGTATACGCAGTATTTT.

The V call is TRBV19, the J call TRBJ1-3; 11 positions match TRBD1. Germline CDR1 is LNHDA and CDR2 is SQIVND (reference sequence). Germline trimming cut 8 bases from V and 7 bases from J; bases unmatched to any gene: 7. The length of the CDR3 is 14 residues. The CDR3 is CASAPGTGGNTIYF. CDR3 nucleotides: TGTGCCAGTGCACCCGGGACAGGGGGTAACACCATATATTTT.

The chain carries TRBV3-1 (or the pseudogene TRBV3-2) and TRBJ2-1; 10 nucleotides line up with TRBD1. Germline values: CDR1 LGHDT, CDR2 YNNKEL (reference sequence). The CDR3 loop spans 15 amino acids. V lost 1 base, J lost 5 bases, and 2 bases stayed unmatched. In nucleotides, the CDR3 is TGTGCCAGCAGCCAAGCGGGACAGGGGCACAATGAGCAGTTCTTC. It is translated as CASSQAGQGHNEQFF.